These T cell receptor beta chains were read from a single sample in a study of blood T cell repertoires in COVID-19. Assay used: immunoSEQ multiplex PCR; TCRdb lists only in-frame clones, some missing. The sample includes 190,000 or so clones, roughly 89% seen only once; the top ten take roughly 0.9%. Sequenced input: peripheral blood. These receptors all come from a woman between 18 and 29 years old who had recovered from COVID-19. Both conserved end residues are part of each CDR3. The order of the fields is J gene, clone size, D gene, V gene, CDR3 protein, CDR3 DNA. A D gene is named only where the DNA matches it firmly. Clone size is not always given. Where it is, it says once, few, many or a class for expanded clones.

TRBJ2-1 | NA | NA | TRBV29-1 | CSVDGARVPYNEQFF | TGCAGCGTGGATGGCGCGCGGGTCCCCTACAATGAGCAGTTCTTC
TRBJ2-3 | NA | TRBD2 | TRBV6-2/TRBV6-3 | CASSYYRGAVAGHTQYF | TGTGCCAGCAGTTATTACCGGGGGGCAGTAGCGGGACATACGCAGTATTTT
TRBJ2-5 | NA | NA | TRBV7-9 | CASSEGHPAETQYF | TGTGCCAGCAGCGAGGGACACCCAGCGGAGACCCAGTACTTC
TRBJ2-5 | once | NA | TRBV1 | CTSSHRTSASVFQETQYF | TGCACCAGCAGCCATCGGACTAGTGCGTCTGTGTTCCAAGAGACCCAGTACTTC
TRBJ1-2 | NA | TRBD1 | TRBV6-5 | CASSSHTRDSNYGYTF | TGTGCCAGCAGTTCTCACACCCGGGACAGTAACTATGGCTACACCTTC
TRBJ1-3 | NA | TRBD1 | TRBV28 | CATWTGGASGNTIYF | TGTGCCACCTGGACAGGGGGCGCTTCTGGAAACACCATATATTTT
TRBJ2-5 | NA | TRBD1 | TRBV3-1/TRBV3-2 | CASSQGGGADPQETQYF | TGTGCCAGCAGCCAAGGAGGGGGCGCGGACCCCCAAGAGACCCAGTACTTC
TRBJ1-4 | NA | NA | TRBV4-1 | CASSQVGATNEKLFF | TGCGCCAGCAGCCAGGTAGGAGCAACTAATGAAAAACTGTTTTTT
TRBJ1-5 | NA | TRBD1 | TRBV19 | CASNTGGGGGQPQHF | TGTGCCAGTAACACAGGGGGGGGAGGAGGGCAGCCCCAGCATTTT
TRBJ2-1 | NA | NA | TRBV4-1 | CASSQEGGAPYNEQFF | TGCGCCAGCAGCCAAGAGGGGGGAGCTCCCTACAATGAGCAGTTCTTC
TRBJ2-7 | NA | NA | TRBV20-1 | CSARGDYEQYF | TGCAGTGCTAGAGGAGATTACGAGCAGTACTTC
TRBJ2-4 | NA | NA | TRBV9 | CASSVDRTKNIQYF | TGTGCCAGCAGTGTTGACAGGACAAAAAACATTCAGTACTTC
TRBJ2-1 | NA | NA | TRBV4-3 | CASSQDRGSSYNEQFF | TGCGCCAGCAGCCAAGATCGGGGGAGCTCCTACAATGAGCAGTTCTTC
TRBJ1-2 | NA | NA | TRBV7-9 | CASSPTGNGYTF | TGTGCCAGCAGCCCGACAGGAAACGGCTACACCTTC
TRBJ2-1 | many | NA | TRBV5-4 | CASSLRGSSYNEQFF | TGTGCCAGCAGCTTGCGGGGAAGCTCCTACAATGAGCAGTTCTTC
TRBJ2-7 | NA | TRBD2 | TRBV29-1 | CSVEGLAGETYEQYF | TGCAGCGTTGAGGGACTAGCGGGGGAAACCTACGAGCAGTACTTC
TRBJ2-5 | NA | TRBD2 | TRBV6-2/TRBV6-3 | CASSSGTSSLETQYF | TGTGCCAGCAGTTCCGGGACTAGCTCCTTGGAGACCCAGTACTTC